A single sample is the source of the 4 T cell receptor beta chains below, sequenced in a study of OX40 agonist ivuxolimab in advanced cancers. Clones were sequenced by immunoSEQ multiplex PCR, and TCRdb holds only the in-frame ones, with some missing. The sample lists about 53,000 clones, roughly 84% seen once, with about 1.6% in the top ten. The starting material was CD4+ or CD8+ T cells sorted from blood, obtained in a trial of the OX40 agonist ivuxolimab. All receptors derive from an adult with an advanced solid tumor such as melanoma, head and neck, liver or kidney cancer.

This clone was detected once. This chain connects TRBV6-5 to TRBJ1-1; D is uncertain. This CDR3 spans 14 amino acids. Trimming stripped 5 bases from V and 1 base from J, with 11 bases between. CDR1 is MNHEY, CDR2 SVGAGI, per germline. The DNA for the CDR3 is TGTGCCAGCAGTCCGTCCACGAGGAACACTGAAGCTTTCTTT. This gives the protein CASSPSTRNTEAFF.

J is TRBJ1-5 and V is TRBV18; possible D gene TRBD1, 6 bases. This CDR3 contains 16 residues. V was clipped by 3 bases and J by 0 bases, with 12 bases between them. Per the germline V gene, CDR1 is KGHSH and CDR2 is LQKENI. CDR3 amino acids: CASSPGQPYSNQPQHF. The CDR3 bases are TGTGCCAGCTCACCCGGACAGCCGTATAGCAATCAGCCCCAGCATTTT.

The rearrangement links TRBV19 to TRBJ2-1, with 8 positions matching TRBD2. The CDR3 sequence is 14 residues long. Germline CDR1 reads LNHDA; CDR2 reads SQIVND (reference sequence). The V segment lost 7 bases and the J segment 1 base; nucleotides outside the gene matches: 3. The CDR3, as DNA: TGTGCCAGTAAAGCTAGCGGGTCCTACAATGAGCAGTTCTTC. As protein: CASKASGSYNEQFF.

This chain connects TRBV29-1 to TRBJ1-2, with 7 bases lining up with TRBD1. The CDR3 consists of 14 residues. CDR1 is SQVTM, CDR2 ANQGSEA, per germline. Trimming at V came to 7 bases and at J to 4 bases, leaving 12 bases not matched to a gene. CDR3 residues: CSGQGGGLVYGYTF. The CDR3 DNA sequence: TGCAGCGGACAGGGAGGGGGACTCGTCTATGGCTACACCTTC.